This TCR beta chain was identified during a study of T-cell memory formation after mild COVID-19. The authors produced TCR alpha and TCR beta cDNA libraries with sample barcodes and UMIs by 5'RACE using constant-segment primers. One entry per CDR3 protein results from TCRdb running MiXCR on the 5' RACE reads. The table shows 190,000 or so distinct CDR3 sequences, with roughly 10% occurring only once. V gave up 4 bases and J gave up 7 bases; unmatched junction bases: 7. The CDR3 length is 14 residues. Germline assignment: CDR1 SGHRS and CDR2 YFSETQ. Many counts were recorded for this clonotype. The clonotype comes from a young man who had mild COVID-19 (a few samples of this study predate the infection). Cell type and time point are not known. The specimen sequenced was PBMCs or a T cell subset sorted from them (not recorded which). The chain recombines TRBV5-1 with TRBJ2-7; 11 positions agree with TRBD1. The CDR3 is CASSIGQGALEQYV. For the CDR3, the DNA is TGCGCCAGCAGCATCGGACAGGGGGCGTTGGAGCAGTACGTC.